This section outlines one TCR beta chain sequence together with its context. What it recognizes is unknown. These data belong to a study of cytomegalovirus exposure and HLA in healthy donors. Regarding the study as a whole: Cytomegalovirus status was reportedly diagnosed by the classifier with high specificity and sensitivity.

Trimming took 1 base from V and 5 from J, leaving 8 bases between them. In germline, CDR1 is SGHDN, CDR2 FVKESK. The CDR3 extends over 13 amino acids. Profiled with immunoSEQ multiplex PCR; TCRdb holds only in-frame clones, not every one. The sample lists about 160,000 clones, 89% occurring once. This clonotype was sampled from a woman between 18 and 29 years old in good health and CMV-seropositive. The V and J genes are TRBV14 and TRBJ1-1; D might be TRBD1 (5 bases). Material for sequencing was PBMCs. CDR3 residues: CASSQAGGTEAFF. For the CDR3, the DNA is TGTGCCAGCAGCCAAGCGGGGGGGACTGAAGCTTTCTTT.